This T cell receptor beta chain was recorded in a study of T cells in tumors after PD-1 blockade. Turning to this clone: Distinct nucleotide sequences in the sample also encode this CDR3.

TCRdb's table, derived via immunoSEQ multiplex PCR, lists solely in-frame clones and lacks some. The sample lists more than 40,000 clones, approximately 81% occurring once. The V and J ends lost 5 bases and 0 bases respectively, with 4 bases between them. The CDR3 has 12 residues. The germline CDR1 and CDR2 sequences are LNHDA and SQIVND (reference sequence). This chain joins TRBV19 and TRBJ1-1; D remains unclear. This TCR came from a human donor with basal cell carcinoma. Sequences were derived from PBMCs, sampled before anti-PD-1 treatment. The CDR3: CASSFVNTEAFF. The CDR3 coding sequence is TGTGCCAGTAGTTTCGTGAACACTGAAGCTTTCTTT.